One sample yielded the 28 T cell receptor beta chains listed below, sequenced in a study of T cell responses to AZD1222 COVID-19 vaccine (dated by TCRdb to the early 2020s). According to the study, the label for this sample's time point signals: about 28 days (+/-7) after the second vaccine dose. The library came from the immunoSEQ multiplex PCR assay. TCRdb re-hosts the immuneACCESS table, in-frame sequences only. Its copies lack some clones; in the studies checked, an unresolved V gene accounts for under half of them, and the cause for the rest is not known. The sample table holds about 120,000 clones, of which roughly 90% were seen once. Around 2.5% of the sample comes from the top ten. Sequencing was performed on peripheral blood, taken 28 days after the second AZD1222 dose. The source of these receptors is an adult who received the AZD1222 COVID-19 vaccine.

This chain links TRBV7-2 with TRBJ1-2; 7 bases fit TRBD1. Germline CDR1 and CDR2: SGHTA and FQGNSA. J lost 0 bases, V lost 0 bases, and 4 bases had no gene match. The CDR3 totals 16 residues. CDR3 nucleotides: TGTGCCAGCAGCTTAGCTGGTGGGACAGCTAACTATGGCTACACCTTC. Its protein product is CASSLAGGTANYGYTF.

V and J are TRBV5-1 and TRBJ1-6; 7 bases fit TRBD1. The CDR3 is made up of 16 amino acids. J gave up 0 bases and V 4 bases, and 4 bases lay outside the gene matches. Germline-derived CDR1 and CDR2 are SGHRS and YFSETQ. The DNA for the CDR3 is TGCGCCAGCAGCGAGGGACAGAACTCCTATAATTCACCCCTCCACTTT. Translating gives CASSEGQNSYNSPLHF.

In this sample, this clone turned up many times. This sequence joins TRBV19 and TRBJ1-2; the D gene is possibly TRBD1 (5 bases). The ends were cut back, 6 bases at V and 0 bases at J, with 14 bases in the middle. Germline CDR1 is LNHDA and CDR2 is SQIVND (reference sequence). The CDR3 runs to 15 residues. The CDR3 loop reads CASRTLTETNYGYTF. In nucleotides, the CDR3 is TGTGCCAGTAGGACCCTGACAGAAACTAACTATGGCTACACCTTC.

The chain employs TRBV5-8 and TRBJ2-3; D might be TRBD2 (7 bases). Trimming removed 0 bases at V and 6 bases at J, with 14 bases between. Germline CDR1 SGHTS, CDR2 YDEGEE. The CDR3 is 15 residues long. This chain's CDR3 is CASSLGGGVADTQYF. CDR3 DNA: TGTGCCAGCAGCTTGGGGGGGGGCGTGGCCGATACGCAGTATTTT. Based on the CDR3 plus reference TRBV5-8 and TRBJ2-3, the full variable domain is EAGVTQSPTHLIKTRGQQATLRCSPISGHTSVYWYQQALGLGLQFLLWYDEGEERNRGNFPPRFSGRQFPNYSSELNVNALELEDSALYLCASSLGGGVADTQYFGPGTRLTVL.

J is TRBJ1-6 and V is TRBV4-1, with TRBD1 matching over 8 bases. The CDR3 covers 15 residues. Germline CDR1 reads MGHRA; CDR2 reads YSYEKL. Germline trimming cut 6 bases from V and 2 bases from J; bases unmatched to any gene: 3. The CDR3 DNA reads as TGCGCCAGCAGGGAGGACAGGGCCTATAATTCACCCCTCCACTTT. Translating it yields CASREDRAYNSPLHF.

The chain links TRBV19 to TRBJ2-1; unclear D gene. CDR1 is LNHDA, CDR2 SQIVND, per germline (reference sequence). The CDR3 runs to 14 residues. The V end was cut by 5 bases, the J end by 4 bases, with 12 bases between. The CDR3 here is CASSPGPVYNEQFF. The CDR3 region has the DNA TGTGCCAGTAGTCCCGGGCCAGTATACAATGAGCAGTTCTTC.

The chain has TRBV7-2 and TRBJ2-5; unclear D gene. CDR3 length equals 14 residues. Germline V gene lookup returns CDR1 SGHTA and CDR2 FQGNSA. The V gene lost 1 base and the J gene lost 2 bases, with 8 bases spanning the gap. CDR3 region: CASSLDSGQETQYF. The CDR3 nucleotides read TGTGCCAGCAGCTTAGACTCAGGTCAAGAGACCCAGTACTTC.

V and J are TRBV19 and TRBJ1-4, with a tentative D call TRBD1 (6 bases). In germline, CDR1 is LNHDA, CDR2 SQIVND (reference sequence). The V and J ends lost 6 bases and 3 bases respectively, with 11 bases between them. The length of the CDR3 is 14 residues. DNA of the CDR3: TGTGCCAGTAGCCAGGGGTCTGCTAATGAAAAACTGTTTTTT. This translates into CASSQGSANEKLFF.

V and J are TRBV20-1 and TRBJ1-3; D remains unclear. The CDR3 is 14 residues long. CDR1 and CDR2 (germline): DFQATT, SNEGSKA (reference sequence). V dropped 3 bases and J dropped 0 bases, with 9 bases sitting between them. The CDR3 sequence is CSASAGDSGNTIYF. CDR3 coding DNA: TGCAGTGCTAGTGCTGGTGACTCTGGAAACACCATATATTTT.

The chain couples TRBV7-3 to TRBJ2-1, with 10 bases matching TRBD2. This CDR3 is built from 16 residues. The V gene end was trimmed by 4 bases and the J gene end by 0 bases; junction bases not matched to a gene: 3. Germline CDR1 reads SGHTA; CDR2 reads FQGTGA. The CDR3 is CASSSSGGASYNEQFF. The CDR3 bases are TGTGCCAGCAGCTCGAGCGGGGGGGCCTCCTACAATGAGCAGTTCTTC.

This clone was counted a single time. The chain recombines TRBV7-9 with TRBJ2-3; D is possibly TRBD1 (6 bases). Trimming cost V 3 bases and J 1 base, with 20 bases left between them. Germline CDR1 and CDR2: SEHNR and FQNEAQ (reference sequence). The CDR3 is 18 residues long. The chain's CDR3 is CASSLGQGNILGTDTQYF. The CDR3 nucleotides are TGTGCCAGCAGCTTGGGGCAGGGGAATATACTTGGCACAGATACGCAGTATTTT.

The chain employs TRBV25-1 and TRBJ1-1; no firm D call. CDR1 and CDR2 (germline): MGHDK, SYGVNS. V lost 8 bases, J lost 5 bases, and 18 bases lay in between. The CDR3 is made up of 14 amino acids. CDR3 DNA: TGTGCCAGCTCTTCGAGGGTAGGCCGAACTGAAGCTTTCTTT. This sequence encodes CASSSRVGRTEAFF.

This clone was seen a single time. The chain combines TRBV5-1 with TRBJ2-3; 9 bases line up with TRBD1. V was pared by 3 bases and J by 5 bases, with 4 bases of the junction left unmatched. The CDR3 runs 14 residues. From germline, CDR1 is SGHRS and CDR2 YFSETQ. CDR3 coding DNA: TGCGCCAGCAGCTCCTCGGACAGGGGAGATACGCAGTATTTT. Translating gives CASSSSDRGDTQYF.

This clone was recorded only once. Here the CDR3 DNA reads TGTGCCAGCAGTTCATCCGGGACAGGGGGTGGGACTGAAGCTTTCTTT. Protein: CASSSSGTGGGTEAFF. V is TRBV27 and J is TRBJ1-1; 11 nucleotides align to TRBD1. Germline V gene sequence: CDR1 MNHEY, CDR2 SMNVEV (reference sequence). After removal of 4 bases from V and 5 bases from J, the junction contained 9 bases not matched to a gene. The CDR3 covers 16 residues.

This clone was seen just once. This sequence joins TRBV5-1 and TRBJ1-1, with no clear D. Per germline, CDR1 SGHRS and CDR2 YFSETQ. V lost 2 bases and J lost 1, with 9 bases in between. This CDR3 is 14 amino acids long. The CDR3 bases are TGCGCCAGCAGCTTAACCCCACCGAACACTGAAGCTTTCTTT. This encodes CASSLTPPNTEAFF.

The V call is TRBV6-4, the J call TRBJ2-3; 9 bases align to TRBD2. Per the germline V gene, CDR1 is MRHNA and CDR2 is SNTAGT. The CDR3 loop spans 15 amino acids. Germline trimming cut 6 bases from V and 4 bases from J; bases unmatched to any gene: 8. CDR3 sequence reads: CASSPDSGGADTQYF. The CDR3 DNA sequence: TGTGCCAGCAGCCCCGATAGCGGGGGAGCAGATACGCAGTATTTT.

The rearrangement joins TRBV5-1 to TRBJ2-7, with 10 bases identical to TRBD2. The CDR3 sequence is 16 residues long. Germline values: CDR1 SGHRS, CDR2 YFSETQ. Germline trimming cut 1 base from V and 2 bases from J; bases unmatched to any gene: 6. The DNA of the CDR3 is TGCGCCAGCAGCTTGCCCGGGACTAGCGTTCCCTACGAGCAGTACTTC. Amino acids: CASSLPGTSVPYEQYF.

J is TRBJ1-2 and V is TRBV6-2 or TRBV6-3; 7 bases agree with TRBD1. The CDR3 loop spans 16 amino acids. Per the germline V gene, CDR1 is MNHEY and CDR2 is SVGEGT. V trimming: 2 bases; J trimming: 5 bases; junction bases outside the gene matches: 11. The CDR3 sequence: CASSYGNRGLRYGYTF. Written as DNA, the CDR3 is TGTGCCAGCAGTTACGGGAACAGGGGATTGCGTTATGGCTACACCTTC.

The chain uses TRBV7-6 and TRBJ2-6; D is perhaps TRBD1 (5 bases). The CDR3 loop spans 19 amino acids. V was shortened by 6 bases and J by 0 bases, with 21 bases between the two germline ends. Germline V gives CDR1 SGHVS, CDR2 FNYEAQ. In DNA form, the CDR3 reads TGTGCCAGCAGTCAATTAAGTCCTCCAGGGATCTCTGGGGCCAACGTCCTGACTTTC. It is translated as CASSQLSPPGISGANVLTF.

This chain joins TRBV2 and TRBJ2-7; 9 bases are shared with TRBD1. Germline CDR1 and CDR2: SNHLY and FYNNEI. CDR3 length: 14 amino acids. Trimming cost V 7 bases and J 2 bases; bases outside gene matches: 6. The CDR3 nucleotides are TGTGCCAGCACCCGGACAGGGGAGGCCTACGAGCAGTACTTC. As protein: CASTRTGEAYEQYF.

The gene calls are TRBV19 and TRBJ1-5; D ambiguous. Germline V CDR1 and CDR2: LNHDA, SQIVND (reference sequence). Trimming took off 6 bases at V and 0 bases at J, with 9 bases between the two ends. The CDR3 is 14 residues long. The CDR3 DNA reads TGTGCCAGTAGCCGCGGGGATAGCAATCAGCCCCAGCATTTT. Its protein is CASSRGDSNQPQHF.

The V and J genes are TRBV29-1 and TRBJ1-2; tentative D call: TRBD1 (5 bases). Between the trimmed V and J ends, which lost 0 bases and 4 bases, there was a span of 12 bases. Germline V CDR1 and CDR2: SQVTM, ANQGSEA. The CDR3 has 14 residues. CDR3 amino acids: CSVEDPPGLYGYTF. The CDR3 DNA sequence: TGCAGCGTTGAAGATCCTCCGGGGCTCTATGGCTACACCTTC.

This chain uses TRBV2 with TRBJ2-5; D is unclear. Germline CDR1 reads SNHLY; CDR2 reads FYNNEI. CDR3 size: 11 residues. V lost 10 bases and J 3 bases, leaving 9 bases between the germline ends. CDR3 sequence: CANAIEETQYF. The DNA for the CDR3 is TGTGCCAACGCAATAGAAGAGACCCAGTACTTC.

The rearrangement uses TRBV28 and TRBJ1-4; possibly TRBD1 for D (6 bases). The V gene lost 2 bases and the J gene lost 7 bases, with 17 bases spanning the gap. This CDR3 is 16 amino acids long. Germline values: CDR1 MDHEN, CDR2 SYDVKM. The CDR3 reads CASSLNIRGIVEKLFF. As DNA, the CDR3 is TGTGCCAGCAGTTTAAATATCAGGGGCATAGTTGAAAAACTGTTTTTT.

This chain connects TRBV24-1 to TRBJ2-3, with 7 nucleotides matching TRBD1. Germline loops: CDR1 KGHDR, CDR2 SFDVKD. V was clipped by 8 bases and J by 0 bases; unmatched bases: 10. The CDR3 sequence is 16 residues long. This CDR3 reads CATIWTGFNSTDTQYF. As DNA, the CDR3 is TGTGCCACCATCTGGACAGGTTTTAATAGCACAGATACGCAGTATTTT.

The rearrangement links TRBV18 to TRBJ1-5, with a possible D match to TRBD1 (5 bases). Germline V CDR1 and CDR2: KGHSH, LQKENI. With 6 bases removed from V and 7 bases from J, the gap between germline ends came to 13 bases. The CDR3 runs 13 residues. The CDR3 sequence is CASSLTATQPQHF. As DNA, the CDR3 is TGTGCCAGCTCCCTGACAGCGACCCAGCCCCAGCATTTT.

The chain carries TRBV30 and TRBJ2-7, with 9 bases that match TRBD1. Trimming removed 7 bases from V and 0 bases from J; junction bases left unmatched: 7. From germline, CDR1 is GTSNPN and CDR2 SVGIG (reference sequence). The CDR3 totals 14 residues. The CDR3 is CALDRGTPSYEQYF. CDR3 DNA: TGTGCCTTGGACAGGGGAACTCCCTCCTACGAGCAGTACTTC. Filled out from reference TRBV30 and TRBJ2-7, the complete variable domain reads SQTIHQWPATLVQPVGSPLSLECTVEGTSNPNLYWYRQAAGRGLQLLFYSVGIGQISSEVPQNLSASRPQDRQFILSSKKLLLSDSGFYLCALDRGTPSYEQYFGPGTRLTVT.

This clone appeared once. The CDR3 nucleotides read TGCGCCAGCAGCTTGGGTTGGGGAACTAACTATGGCTACACCTTC. It codes for CASSLGWGTNYGYTF. The chain uses TRBV5-1 and TRBJ1-2; no clear D. Trimming stripped 0 bases from V and 0 bases from J, with 9 bases between. The CDR3 has 15 amino acids. The V gene's germline CDR1 is SGHRS and CDR2 YFSETQ.